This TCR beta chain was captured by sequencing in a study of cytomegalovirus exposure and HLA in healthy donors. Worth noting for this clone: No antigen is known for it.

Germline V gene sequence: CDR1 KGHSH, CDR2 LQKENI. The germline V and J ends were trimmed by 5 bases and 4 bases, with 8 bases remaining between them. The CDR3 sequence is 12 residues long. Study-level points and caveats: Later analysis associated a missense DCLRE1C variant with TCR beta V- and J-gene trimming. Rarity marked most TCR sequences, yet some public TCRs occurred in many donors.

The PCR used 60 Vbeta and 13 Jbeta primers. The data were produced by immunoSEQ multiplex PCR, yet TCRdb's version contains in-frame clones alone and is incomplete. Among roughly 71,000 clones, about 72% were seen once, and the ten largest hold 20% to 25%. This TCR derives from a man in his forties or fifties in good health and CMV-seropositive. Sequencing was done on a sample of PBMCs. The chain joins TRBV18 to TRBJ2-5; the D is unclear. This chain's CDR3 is CASSSRGETQYF. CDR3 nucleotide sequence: TGTGCCAGCTCATCCCGCGGAGAGACCCAGTACTTC.